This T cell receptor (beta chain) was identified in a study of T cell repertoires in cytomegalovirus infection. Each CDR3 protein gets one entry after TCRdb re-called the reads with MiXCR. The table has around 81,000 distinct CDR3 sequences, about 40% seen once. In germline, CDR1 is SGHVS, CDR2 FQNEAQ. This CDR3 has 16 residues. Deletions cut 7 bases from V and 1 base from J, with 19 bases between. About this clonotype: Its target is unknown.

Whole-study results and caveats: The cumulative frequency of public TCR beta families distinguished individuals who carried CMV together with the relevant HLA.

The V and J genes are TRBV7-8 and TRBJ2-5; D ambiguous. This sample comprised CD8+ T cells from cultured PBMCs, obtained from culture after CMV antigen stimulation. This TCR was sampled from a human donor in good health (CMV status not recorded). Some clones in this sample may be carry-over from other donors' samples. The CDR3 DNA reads TGTGCCAGCAAAGGAGTTTTGGAAGACCCCCAAGAGACCCAGTACTTC. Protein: CASKGVLEDPQETQYF. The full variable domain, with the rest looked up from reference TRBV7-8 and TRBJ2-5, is GAGVSQSPRYKVAKRGQDVALRCDPISGHVSLFWYQQALGQGPEFLTYFQNEAQLDKSGLPSDRFFAERPEGSVSTLKIQRTQQEDSAVYLCASKGVLEDPQETQYFGPGTRLLVL.